The 5 T cell receptor beta chains below were found in one sample sequenced in a study of shared clonotypes between healthy human individuals. Naive CD8 cells were CD45RO-negative, positively selected for CCR7, excluding terminally differentiated effector memory CD45RA+ cells. The data were produced by immunoSEQ multiplex PCR, yet TCRdb's version contains in-frame clones alone and is incomplete. The sample lists about 680,000 clones; approximately 90% were seen once. The sequencing input was naive CD8+ T cells sorted from blood. These TCRs come from a man aged 30 to 45 in good health.

This chain uses TRBV19 with TRBJ1-5, with D unresolved. From germline, CDR1 is LNHDA and CDR2 SQIVND (reference sequence). The CDR3 has 15 residues. V dropped 3 bases and J dropped 2 bases, with 11 bases sitting between them. CDR3 in DNA: TGTGCCAGTAGTATGGAAGGGTGGGGCAATCAGCCCCAGCATTTT. It translates to CASSMEGWGNQPQHF.

V is TRBV5-1 and J is TRBJ2-7; D might be TRBD2 (5 bases). Germline assignment: CDR1 SGHRS and CDR2 YFSETQ. The CDR3 totals 12 residues. V was shortened by 1 base and J by 6 bases, with 8 bases between the two germline ends. This CDR3 reads CASSLTRSEQYF. CDR3 coding DNA: TGCGCCAGCAGCTTGACTAGGAGCGAGCAGTACTTC.

The chain combines TRBV21-1 with TRBJ2-1; the table's D call, TRBD1, has no DNA check behind it. TRBV21-1 is termed a pseudogene. This CDR3 spans 17 amino acids. The CDR3 reads CASTPSPGTGSYNEQFF. The CDR3 DNA reads TGTGCCAGCACTCCGAGCCCCGGGACAGGTTCCTACAATGAGCAGTTCTTC.

CDR3 loop: CASSLSARTSGNEQFF. CDR3 nucleotides: TGTGCCAGCAGTTTATCAGCCCGGACTAGCGGCAATGAGCAGTTCTTC. This rearrangement joins TRBV27 to TRBJ2-1, with 10 positions matching TRBD2. CDR3 length: 16 residues. V was pared by 0 bases and J by 6 bases, with 5 bases of the junction left unmatched. The germline gives CDR1 MNHEY, CDR2 SMNVEV (reference sequence).

In nucleotides, the CDR3 is TGTGCCACCTTACCCGGGACAGCGACTGGGGGTGGCTACACCTTC. This encodes CATLPGTATGGGYTF. The V gene is TRBV13, the J gene TRBJ1-2; 7 bases agree with TRBD1. J lost 7 bases, V lost 10 bases, and 18 bases had no gene match. From germline, CDR1 is PRHDT and CDR2 FYEKMQ (reference sequence). The CDR3 has 15 amino acids.